These 32 T cell receptor beta chains were all obtained from the same sample, sequenced in a study of shared clonotypes between healthy human individuals. The repertoire was sequenced with immunoSEQ multiplex PCR; TCRdb's copy has only in-frame clones and lacks some. The top ten hold about 9.4% of the sample, which has approximately 320,000 clones, 74% seen once. The source material was memory CD4+ T cells sorted from blood. The subset denotes: CD45RA-negative fraction. The receptors were gathered from a man aged 25-40 years in good health.

This clone was observed a single time. The chain joins TRBV4-3 to TRBJ2-1; D is perhaps TRBD1 or TRBD2 (5 bases each). Germline lookup yields CDR1 LGHNA and CDR2 YSLEER. The length of the CDR3 is 12 residues. V dropped 0 bases and J dropped 10 bases, with 7 bases sitting between them. CDR3 amino acids: CASSQEWGEQFF. The CDR3 DNA is TGCGCCAGCAGCCAAGAGTGGGGGGAGCAGTTCTTC.

This chain joins TRBV7-8 and TRBJ1-5; D remains unclear. This CDR3 has 13 amino acids. V was shortened by 5 bases and J by 5 bases, with 10 bases between the two germline ends. Per germline, CDR1 SGHVS and CDR2 FQNEAQ. The CDR3 DNA is TGTGCCAGCAGCCCTGGACCGTATCAGCCCCAGCATTTT. It specifies CASSPGPYQPQHF.

The rearrangement links TRBV7-9 to TRBJ2-5, with a possible D match to TRBD2 (5 bases). The CDR3 is 12 amino acids. V was trimmed by 7 bases and J by 5 bases, leaving 11 bases between them. Germline assignment: CDR1 SEHNR and CDR2 FQNEAQ (reference sequence). CDR3 bases: TGTGCCAGCACGAGGGCTGAGGAGACCCAGTACTTC. It translates to CASTRAEETQYF.

V is TRBV7-9 and J is TRBJ2-1; D is ambiguous. Germline assignment: CDR1 SEHNR and CDR2 FQNEAQ (reference sequence). The CDR3 extends over 13 amino acids. V was shortened by 5 bases and J by 8 bases, with 13 bases between the two germline ends. The CDR3 DNA reads TGTGCCAGCAGCCCGGACGGTGGAGATGAGCAGTTCTTC. Protein: CASSPDGGDEQFF.

This rearrangement joins TRBV4-3 to TRBJ2-1; 10 bases line up with TRBD1. CDR3 length: 16 amino acids. The ends lost 4 bases at V and 6 bases at J; junction bases unmatched: 9. Germline V gene lookup returns CDR1 LGHNA and CDR2 YSLEER. The CDR3 protein is CASSLAFGQGGNEQFF. The DNA of the CDR3 is TGCGCCAGCAGCCTCGCTTTTGGACAGGGGGGCAATGAGCAGTTCTTC.

This chain uses TRBV6-5 with TRBJ2-7, with 8 bases identical to TRBD1. V gave up 2 bases and J gave up 5 bases; unmatched junction bases: 8. The CDR3 sequence is 15 residues long. The germline CDR1 and CDR2 sequences are MNHEY and SVGAGI. CDR3 nucleotide sequence: TGTGCCAGCAGTTACGTCGGGGGCAGGGGGCACGAGCAGTACTTC. It is translated as CASSYVGGRGHEQYF.

The chain is built from TRBV6-1 and TRBJ1-3, with D perhaps TRBD1 (5 bases). The CDR3 sequence is 14 residues long. From germline, CDR1 is MNHNS and CDR2 SASEGT. The V end lost 5 bases, the J end lost 0 bases, and 8 bases lay between the germline ends. The CDR3 DNA reads as TGTGCCAGCAGTTTACAGGTCTCTGGAAACACCATATATTTT. This gives the protein CASSLQVSGNTIYF.

In its sample, this clone was seen once. V usage is TRBV6-1 and J usage is TRBJ2-7, with 8 bases lining up with TRBD1. The CDR3 is 14 residues long. Germline CDR1 is MNHNS and CDR2 is SASEGT. V was pared by 7 bases and J by 0 bases, with 5 bases of the junction left unmatched. In nucleotides, the CDR3 is TGTGCCAGCAAGATAACAGGGGGCTCCTACGAGCAGTACTTC. Its protein product is CASKITGGSYEQYF.

The chain employs TRBV28 and TRBJ2-7; perhaps TRBD2 as D (5 bases). V was trimmed by 2 bases and J by 4 bases, leaving 12 bases between them. This CDR3 contains 14 residues. Per the germline V gene, CDR1 is MDHEN and CDR2 is SYDVKM. The DNA of the CDR3 is TGTGCCAGCAGTTTACCCGGGAACTTATACGAGCAGTACTTC. Translating gives CASSLPGNLYEQYF.

This clone was seen more than once but under ten times. The genes are TRBV19 and TRBJ2-2; D gene uncertain. CDR3 length: 17 residues. V was pared by 3 bases and J by 1 base, with 15 bases between. Germline CDR1 LNHDA, CDR2 SQIVND (reference sequence). CDR3 nucleotide sequence: TGTGCCAGTAGTATTTATTTGCGGCAGGAGAACACCGGGGAGCTGTTTTTT. This translates into CASSIYLRQENTGELFF.

This chain uses TRBV7-3 with TRBJ2-3; D unclear. The CDR3 totals 17 residues. V lost 6 bases and J 2 bases, leaving 21 bases between the germline ends. Germline V gene sequence: CDR1 SGHTA, CDR2 FQGTGA. DNA for the CDR3: TGTGCCAGCAGTAAGCCCCGAGGTGGAAATTTCACAGATACGCAGTATTTT. Amino acid sequence: CASSKPRGGNFTDTQYF.

This clone has more than one count but fewer than ten. The chain carries TRBV25-1 and TRBJ2-1, with 7 bases identical to TRBD2. Germline CDR1 is MGHDK and CDR2 is SYGVNS. The CDR3 is 18 amino acids. Trimming at V came to 1 base and at J to 3 bases, leaving 12 bases not matched to a gene. CDR3 amino acids: CASSESGSGSFGYNEQFF. DNA of the CDR3: TGTGCCAGCAGTGAATCGGGTAGCGGGTCCTTCGGCTACAATGAGCAGTTCTTC.

The chain is built from TRBV7-3 and TRBJ2-1, with 11 bases fitting TRBD2. The CDR3 has 15 residues. Germline loops: CDR1 SGHTA, CDR2 FQGTGA. V lost 5 bases to trimming and J lost 9 bases; unmatched junction nucleotides: 9. The CDR3 reads CASSPDSGRGSEQFF. The CDR3 DNA reads TGTGCCAGCAGCCCCGATAGCGGGAGGGGTAGTGAGCAGTTCTTC.

This clone was seen only a few times. The chain joins TRBV2 to TRBJ2-1; 9 bases match TRBD1. Germline loops: CDR1 SNHLY, CDR2 FYNNEI. CDR3 length: 13 residues. V shed 3 bases and J 15 bases; nucleotides not matched to a gene: 9. CDR3 nucleotides: TGTGCCAGCAGTGAGAATAGGGACAGGGCGGGGTTCTTC. This gives the protein CASSENRDRAGFF.

J is TRBJ2-7 and V is TRBV6-1; 9 nucleotides match TRBD1. Germline-derived CDR1 and CDR2 are MNHNS and SASEGT. CDR3 size: 13 residues. Trimming removed 4 bases from V and 6 bases from J; junction bases left unmatched: 4. CDR3 sequence reads: CASSGQTGGEQYF. The CDR3 DNA reads TGTGCCAGCAGTGGACAGACAGGGGGCGAGCAGTACTTC.

The chain employs TRBV21-1 and TRBJ2-7; the DNA was not compared with TRBD2, the D call given in the table. TRBV21-1 constitutes a pseudogene. There are 14 residues in the CDR3. The CDR3 spells CASSKLVAGYEQYF. CDR3 DNA: TGTGCCAGCAGCAAATTGGTAGCGGGATACGAGCAGTACTTC.

CDR3 sequence: CASSFNWYNEQFF. CDR3 coding DNA: TGTGCCAGCAGCTTTAACTGGTACAATGAGCAGTTCTTC. The chain uses TRBV7-2 and TRBJ2-1, with D uncertain. Per germline, CDR1 SGHTA and CDR2 FQGNSA. This CDR3 contains 13 residues. V lost 3 bases to trimming and J lost 4 bases, with 7 bases between them.

The chain recombines TRBV7-9 with TRBJ1-3; no reliable D call. Germline V gene sequence: CDR1 SEHNR, CDR2 FQNEAQ (reference sequence). V was pared by 1 base and J by 2 bases, with 6 bases between. The CDR3 loop spans 14 amino acids. Written as DNA, the CDR3 is TGTGCCAGCAGCTTAGACCCTCCTGGAAACACCATATATTTT. This sequence encodes CASSLDPPGNTIYF.

V is TRBV2 and J is TRBJ2-6; D is ambiguous. Looked up from germline, CDR1 is SNHLY and CDR2 is FYNNEI. This CDR3 is 16 amino acids long. The ends were cut back, 5 bases at V and 1 base at J, with 12 bases in the middle. The CDR3 DNA sequence: TGTGCCAGCAGTCGGACGGTGTCGTCTGGGGCCAACGTCCTGACTTTC. It specifies CASSRTVSSGANVLTF.

This clone came up a few times. The chain couples TRBV30 to TRBJ2-5; 7 bases agree with TRBD1. From germline, CDR1 is GTSNPN and CDR2 SVGIG (reference sequence). CDR3 length equals 14 residues. V dropped 2 bases and J dropped 5; count of bases not matched to a gene: 8. CDR3: CAWSFGTVRETQYF. For the CDR3, the DNA is TGTGCCTGGAGTTTTGGGACAGTCAGGGAGACCCAGTACTTC.

This clone turned up a few times. This chain connects TRBV11-2 to TRBJ2-1; TRBD1 matches at 8 bases. The CDR3 has 16 amino acids. J gave up 0 bases and V 2 bases, and 3 bases lay outside the gene matches. CDR1 SGHAT and CDR2 FQNNGV come from the germline V gene. The CDR3 bases are TGTGCCAGCAGCTTACACAGGGGGAGCTCCTACAATGAGCAGTTCTTC. Its translation: CASSLHRGSSYNEQFF.

This sequence joins TRBV6-6 and TRBJ2-3, with unresolved D. The germline V and J ends were trimmed by 0 bases and 6 bases, with 13 bases remaining between them. CDR1 is MNHNY, CDR2 SVGAGI, per germline (reference sequence). This CDR3 is built from 15 residues. Written as DNA, the CDR3 is TGTGCCAGCAGTTACTCGACGTTGGGGTTGGATACGCAGTATTTT. Protein product: CASSYSTLGLDTQYF.

The gene calls are TRBV11-2 and TRBJ2-7; 10 bases line up with TRBD2. Germline V lookup: CDR1 SGHAT, CDR2 FQNNGV. This CDR3 has 15 amino acids. V was pared by 7 bases and J by 7 bases, with 13 bases of the junction left unmatched. The CDR3 loop reads CASKLRASGSSEQYF. In nucleotides, the CDR3 is TGTGCCAGCAAGCTTAGGGCTAGCGGGAGTAGTGAGCAGTACTTC.

The V gene is TRBV28, the J gene TRBJ1-2, with unresolved D. CDR3 length: 13 amino acids. The V gene lost 3 bases and the J gene lost 7 bases, with 12 bases spanning the gap. Germline V gives CDR1 MDHEN, CDR2 SYDVKM. This chain's CDR3 is CASSFSGSAGYTF. In DNA, the CDR3 is TGTGCCAGCAGTTTTTCGGGGTCTGCTGGCTACACCTTC.

This clone was observed a handful of times. The gene calls are TRBV15 and TRBJ2-7, with D uncertain. Per the germline V gene, CDR1 is LNHNV and CDR2 is YYDKDF (reference sequence). This CDR3 has 13 residues. With 5 bases removed from V and 3 bases from J, the gap between germline ends came to 11 bases. The CDR3 sequence: CATSREPLYEQYF. In DNA form, the CDR3 reads TGTGCCACCAGCCGCGAGCCACTCTACGAGCAGTACTTC.

The chain uses TRBV4-2 and TRBJ2-3, with D possibly TRBD2 on 6 matching bases. The CDR3 covers 15 residues. Looked up from germline, CDR1 is LGHNA and CDR2 is YNFKEQ. V lost 6 bases and J 5 bases, leaving 18 bases between the germline ends. The CDR3 DNA follows: TGTGCCAGCAGATACGTGGGGGGAGCCGAAGATACGCAGTATTTT. Amino acids: CASRYVGGAEDTQYF.

The chain recombines TRBV28 with TRBJ2-1; D is ambiguous. This CDR3 region has 15 residues. Trimming took off 4 bases at V and 9 bases at J, with 19 bases between the two ends. Germline V gene sequence: CDR1 MDHEN, CDR2 SYDVKM. CDR3 amino acids: CASSSPGTELLEQFF. DNA for the CDR3: TGTGCCAGCAGTTCACCCGGAACCGAGCTACTTGAGCAGTTCTTC.

The chain joins TRBV7-9 to TRBJ1-1; no clear D. CDR3 size: 13 residues. V was trimmed by 5 bases and J by 7 bases, leaving 14 bases between them. Looked up from germline, CDR1 is SEHNR and CDR2 is FQNEAQ (reference sequence). This CDR3 is CASSLRGQLEAFF. The CDR3 coding sequence is TGTGCCAGCAGCCTCCGTGGGCAGCTTGAAGCTTTCTTT.

This clone showed up just a few times. DNA of the CDR3: TGTGCCAGCAGCTTGGGGAGGTGGGAGGGACGAAGAATCACAGATACGCAGTATTTT. It specifies CASSLGRWEGRRITDTQYF. The chain joins TRBV5-6 to TRBJ2-3; 7 bases are a match to TRBD2. The junction had 15 bases not matched to a gene; V was cut back by 0 bases and J by 2 bases. Germline assignment: CDR1 SGHDT and CDR2 YYEEEE. The CDR3 has 19 amino acids.

In its sample, this clone was seen many times. The rearrangement uses TRBV6-5 and TRBJ1-1, with D possibly matching TRBD1 (6 bases). The V gene lost 0 bases and the J gene lost 4 bases, with 9 bases spanning the gap. This CDR3 has 14 amino acids. Germline V CDR1 and CDR2: MNHEY, SVGAGI. The CDR3 coding sequence is TGTGCCAGCAGTTACTCACCAGGGGCCACTGAAGCTTTCTTT. Protein sequence: CASSYSPGATEAFF.

The chain uses TRBV5-1 and TRBJ2-5; tentatively, D is TRBD1 (5 bases). The CDR3 runs 12 residues. Looked up from germline, CDR1 is SGHRS and CDR2 is YFSETQ. The V end lost 2 bases, the J end lost 7 bases, and 9 bases lay between the germline ends. The CDR3, as DNA: TGCGCCAGCAGCTTAGGGGTGGGGACCCAGTACTTC. Residues: CASSLGVGTQYF. Full variable domain (outside the CDR3, taken from reference TRBV5-1 and TRBJ2-5): KAGVTQTPRYLIKTRGQQVTLSCSPISGHRSVSWYQQTPGQGLQFLFEYFSETQRNKGNFPGRFSGRQFSNSRSEMNVSTLELGDSALYLCASSLGVGTQYFGPGTRLLVL.

The gene calls are TRBV5-8 and TRBJ2-5; the D gene is possibly TRBD1 (5 bases). Looked up from germline, CDR1 is SGHTS and CDR2 is YDEGEE. Trimming left V 3 bases short and J 5 bases short, with 8 bases between. The CDR3 totals 12 residues. DNA of the CDR3: TGTGCCAGCAGCTCAGACAGCGAGACCCAGTACTTC. This sequence encodes CASSSDSETQYF.